This is a list of T cell receptor beta chains from one sample in a study of blood T cells in healthy people across ages. One entry per CDR3 protein, called by TCRdb with MiXCR from the 5' RACE reads. The sample consists of 580,000 or so distinct CDR3 sequences, 47% of them appearing once. The specimen sequenced was blood. The receptors come from a man older than 75 in good health. Each CDR3 is given without its conserved first and last residue. A D gene is named only where the DNA matches it firmly. Rows may omit the clone size; those that give it use once, few, many or a size class.

clone size,J gene,D gene,V gene,CDR3 protein
few,TRBJ2-5,-,TRBV20-1,SASPKRVRETQY
many,TRBJ2-1,-,TRBV6-5,ASSRPGAWNEQF
-,TRBJ2-1,-,TRBV20-1,SARGSSAQTYNEQF
few,TRBJ2-5,TRBD2,TRBV9,ASSAGLLQETQY
few,TRBJ2-1,TRBD2,TRBV11-1,ASSLSGGGFLAGAGNEQF
-,TRBJ2-5,-,TRBV5-1,ASSLAQKETQY
-,TRBJ1-1,TRBD1,TRBV6-2/TRBV6-3,TSRDGQAEFEAF
few,TRBJ2-3,TRBD1,TRBV20-1,SAKGQGRTDTQY
few,TRBJ2-1,TRBD1,TRBV15,ATSRGTGGLKF
once,TRBJ2-1,-,TRBV5-1,ASSLDEGGAYNEQF
-,TRBJ1-1,-,TRBV20-1,SASHREVNTEAF
-,TRBJ2-1,-,TRBV29-1,TSARNYNEQF
-,TRBJ2-3,TRBD1,TRBV20-1,SAWEDRARTDTQY
few,TRBJ2-7,-,TRBV7-9,ASSKRRVPGEQY
-,-,TRBD2,TRBV7-2,ASSLEGTSGSGEQY
-,TRBJ2-7,TRBD2,TRBV4-2,ASSLYGTSVNEQY
-,TRBJ2-1,-,TRBV27,AGSLRTTSSYNEQF
once,TRBJ2-5,TRBD2,TRBV6-5,ASGPSGRAVGEQY
-,TRBJ2-1,-,TRBV24-1,ATSDLQGGASYNEQF
-,TRBJ2-3,TRBD2,TRBV5-1,ASSTTGTSVVTQY
-,TRBJ2-1,TRBD2,TRBV29-1,SVSVGGSYNEQF
-,TRBJ2-3,TRBD2,TRBV27,ASGLAGGREY
few,TRBJ2-1,-,TRBV4-3,ASSHSLRGNNEQF
-,TRBJ2-7,-,TRBV10-1,ASSASGTPYEQY
few,TRBJ2-3,TRBD2,TRBV28,ASSSAGLRTDTQY
-,TRBJ2-1,TRBD2,TRBV20-1,SARLSGRYSYNEQF
-,TRBJ2-5,-,TRBV28,ASSYGWGETQY
-,TRBJ2-1,TRBD2,TRBV4-1,ASSHSTSGGARYEQF
-,TRBJ2-3,TRBD1,TRBV24-1,ATSDTTGGNTDTQY
-,TRBJ2-3,TRBD2,TRBV28,ASSALAGGADTQY
-,TRBJ2-1,TRBD2,TRBV18,ASSPQRGGYNEQF
-,TRBJ2-7,-,TRBV20-1,SAKDYNEQY
-,TRBJ2-7,TRBD1,TRBV5-1,ASSLAIQGVSYEQY
-,TRBJ2-1,-,TRBV7-9,ASSLGRASEQF
few,TRBJ2-7,-,TRBV20-1,SVRRTFPPYEQY
-,TRBJ2-6,-,TRBV6-2/TRBV6-3,ATEDGGLLYSGANVLT
-,TRBJ1-5,TRBD1,TRBV6-6,ASSYFVTGGYQPQH
few,TRBJ1-6,-,TRBV10-2,ASGIRLGQGHSPLH
-,TRBJ1-1,-,TRBV4-3,ASSQDLTPLGKAF